This TCR beta chain was sequenced in a study of a mutant IDH1 vaccine in newly diagnosed glioma (dated by TCRdb to about 2021). At the level of the whole study: Vaccination started 4-6 weeks after radiotherapy alone, or was given together with temozolomide cycles in the groups whose treatment included chemotherapy. Prior to enrollment, patients had been given standard therapy consisting of radiotherapy alone, temozolomide alone, or radiochemotherapy with temozolomide, with the combination given to most patients. The week-35 safety follow-up was designated visit V12, and the week-47 end of study was designated visit V13. Of the 25 to 35 patients who were treated, approximately 62% were male and approximately 38% were female, and the mean age was around 40 years. For exploratory analyses, about 25 treated patients had longitudinal TCRB deep sequencing done wherever samples were available. Peripheral blood was drawn at six visits: V03 (baseline), V05, V07, V10, V12 and V13.

The sample's time point label, in plain terms: week 35, safety follow-up. Each vaccine dose was 300 ug of a 20-mer mutant IDH1 peptide in Montanide, given subcutaneously with topical imiquimod. Patients received eight vaccinations in weeks 1, 3, 5, 7, 11, 15, 19 and 23, corresponding to visits V03 through V10. Newly diagnosed WHO grade 3 or 4 IDH1-mutant astrocytomas showing loss of nuclear ATRX were present in the donors. The samples were drawn from NOA16, a multicentre, single-arm, open-label phase I trial in Germany that tested a mutant IDH1 peptide vaccine in humans for the first time. Genomic DNA for TCRB sequencing was extracted from EDTA blood using the DNeasy Blood and Tissue Kit. The junction carries 13 bases between V and J, which are trimmed by 6 bases and 4 bases respectively. CDR1 and CDR2, looked up from the germline V gene (reference sequence), are MNHNY and SVGAGI. From the cysteine through the phenylalanine, the CDR3 covers 14 amino acids. The retained sequence is limited to the CDR3, 42 bases, with the frame set at the first base.

What the research found in general, with its limitations: Pseudoprogression seemed to be unrelated to changes in the top peripheral T cell clonotypes found by TCRB sequencing. The authors stated that sample limitations prevented analyses of patient blood samples from being reproduced. Selection of PBMC samples for TCRB deep sequencing was based on availability. Vaccine-induced immune responses across multiple MHC alleles were detected in over 85% of patients.

A remark on this clone: Its antigen target is currently unknown. Base qualities are not at hand, and no much larger clone is one base apart.

To prepare the library, the immunoSEQ multiplex PCR assay was applied. Rearranged TCR beta chain sequences were amplified with the hsTCRB Kit following the manufacturer's protocol. Sequencing of TCRB libraries was carried out on an Illumina MiSeq. As for how the authors treated the data: The proprietary platform of the kit vendor was used for demultiplexing, trimming and gene mapping. Held by TCRdb, this immuneACCESS table contains in-frame sequences only and omits some clones. Under half of the omission traces to an unresolved V gene where checked; the cause of the rest is unknown. The V and J calls and the clone size are those of that table, but D and trimming were determined from the DNA. For this sample there are fewer than 70,000 clones; approximately 86% appear just once. Clones ranked in the top ten supply 2% of the sample.

The source material was PBMCs, sampled from a glioma patient whose treatment included an IDH1 peptide vaccine. The rearranged segments are TRBV6-6 and TRBJ2-1; the D gene is possibly TRBD1, with 5 bases matching. The source of this sequence is a young man with glioma. The DNA sequence is TGTGCCAGCAGCTTCCGTGGGGCTTACAATGAGCAGTTCTTC. Its product reads: CASSFRGAYNEQFF.